This T cell receptor (beta chain) originates from a study of blood T cell repertoires in COVID-19. Study in general: There were acute and convalescent COVID-19 samples, and they came from the United States, Italy and Spain. T cells, B-cell-depleted T cells, or PBMCs provided the cDNA or gDNA that served as material.

Source study methods: For nucleated cells, counts were estimated from reference gene primer amplification. Profiling relied on immunoSEQ multiplex PCR, and the TCRdb table lists in-frame clones only, not all of them. Clone size and the V and J calls come from that table; the DNA yielded D and trimming. Among around 70,000 clones listed, about 88% were seen once. V lost 5 bases, J lost 0 bases, and 10 bases lay in between. This CDR3 is 15 amino acids long. The germline V gene encodes CDR1 SGHTA and CDR2 FQGNSA. J is TRBJ2-2 and V is TRBV7-2; a weak D match, TRBD1 (6 bases). The sample comprised peripheral blood. The receptor comes from a man in his fifties with acute or convalescent COVID-19. The CDR3 loop is CASSLGGANTGELFF. Here the CDR3 DNA reads TGTGCCAGCAGCCTAGGGGGAGCGAACACCGGGGAGCTGTTTTTT. Using reference TRBV7-2 and TRBJ2-2 for the parts outside the CDR3, the full variable domain is GAGVSQSPSNKVTEKGKDVELRCDPISGHTALYWYRQSLGQGLEFLIYFQGNSAPDKSGLPSDRFSAERTGGSVSTLTIQRTQQEDSAVYLCASSLGGANTGELFFGEGSRLTVL.